Following are 20 T cell receptor beta chains from one sample sequenced in a study of vaccination and CD4 T cells after COVID-19 (dated by TCRdb to the early 2020s). The sample's time point label is to be understood as: late sampling 161 to 241 days after vaccination in three convalescent patients. Explained via the paper, the treatment or condition label denotes: roughly 11-day PBMC culture with coronavirus spike peptide pools or control peptides (ViraFEST assay). Library preparation used PCR. TCRdb records Illumina iSeq 100 as the sequencer. DNA from cultured CD4+ T cells was subjected to TCR sequencing with the Oncomine TCR Beta short-read assay at the Johns Hopkins FTIC core. The public reads were quality trimmed at Q25 with fastp and then assembled into clones with MiXCR by TCRdb, keeping productive beta chains. CDR3 protein duplicates are merged, each entry listing the most common genes and DNA. In this sample the table shows over 20,000 distinct CDR3 sequences, under 40% of which occur a single time. The ten largest clones add up to roughly 9% of the sample.

These receptors have no known antigen. The input for sequencing was CD4+ T cells from blood, cultured in vitro, taken about 7 months after SARS-CoV-2 vaccination. All receptors derive from a human donor who had recovered from COVID-19.

The rearrangement uses TRBV27 and TRBJ1-6; TRBD1 is a possible D gene (5 bases). Deletions cut 3 bases from V and 0 bases from J, with 6 bases between. Germline lookup yields CDR1 MNHEY and CDR2 SMNVEV (reference sequence). This CDR3 region has 15 residues. The CDR3 DNA reads as TGTGCCAGCAGTTTTGGGGGCTCCTATAATTCACCCCTCCACTTT. Encoded protein: CASSFGGSYNSPLHF.

This chain links TRBV5-4 with TRBJ1-6; TRBD1 might be the D (6 bases). The CDR3 covers 15 residues. V was shortened by 0 bases and J by 10 bases, with 14 bases between the two germline ends. Germline lookup yields CDR1 SGHNT and CDR2 YYREEE (reference sequence). The CDR3 nucleotides are TGTGCCAGCAGCTTGGACATGGGGGGGCACTCACCCCTCCACTTT. This encodes CASSLDMGGHSPLHF.

This clonotype was found once. The chain combines TRBV19 with TRBJ1-5; no clear D. V gave up 2 bases and J gave up 0 bases, with 8 bases separating them. Germline V gene lookup returns CDR1 LNHDA and CDR2 SQIVND (reference sequence). The CDR3 runs 15 residues. The CDR3 here is CASSISSYSNQPQHF. The CDR3 DNA is TGTGCCAGTAGTATAAGCAGTTATAGCAATCAGCCCCAGCATTTT.

This clonotype turned up a few times. The V gene is TRBV7-8, the J gene TRBJ2-1; 8 bases fit TRBD2. The CDR3 runs 14 residues. The germline V gene has CDR1 SGHVS and CDR2 FQNEAQ. The ends lost 6 bases at V and 4 bases at J; junction bases unmatched: 5. DNA for the CDR3: TGTGCCAGCAGTCCTAGCGGGCAATACAATGAGCAGTTCTTC. It encodes CASSPSGQYNEQFF. The full variable domain, with the rest looked up from reference TRBV7-8 and TRBJ2-1, is GAGVSQSPRYKVAKRGQDVALRCDPISGHVSLFWYQQALGQGPEFLTYFQNEAQLDKSGLPSDRFFAERPEGSVSTLKIQRTQQEDSAVYLCASSPSGQYNEQFFGPGTRLTVL.

This chain joins TRBV20-1 and TRBJ1-5; D may be TRBD1 (6 bases). The CDR3 extends over 15 amino acids. The V end lost 3 bases, the J end lost 7 bases, and 19 bases lay between the germline ends. Germline values: CDR1 DFQATT, CDR2 SNEGSKA (reference sequence). The CDR3 DNA is TGCAGTGCTAGTGGGGGCAGGGGATACGGACAGCCCCAGCATTTT. It codes for CSASGGRGYGQPQHF.

This clonotype was seen a handful of times. V usage is TRBV2 and J usage is TRBJ2-5; unclear D gene. This CDR3 has 15 amino acids. Germline CDR1 SNHLY, CDR2 FYNNEI. Trimming cost V 4 bases and J 1 base, with 13 bases left between them. DNA for the CDR3: TGTGCCAGCAGTGTGGCCCAGAGTAGCCAAGAGACCCAGTACTTC. The encoded protein is CASSVAQSSQETQYF. Supplemented by reference TRBV2 and TRBJ2-5, the full variable domain reads EPEVTQTPSHQVTQMGQEVILRCVPISNHLYFYWYRQILGQKVEFLVSFYNNEISEKSEIFDDQFSVERPDGSNFTLKIRSTKLEDSAMYFCASSVAQSSQETQYFGPGTRLLVL.

The rearrangement links TRBV20-1 to TRBJ2-1; D perhaps matches TRBD2 (5 bases). With 5 bases removed from V and 5 bases from J, the gap between germline ends came to 19 bases. The length of the CDR3 is 15 residues. Germline-derived CDR1 and CDR2 are DFQATT and SNEGSKA (reference sequence). Here the CDR3 reads CSAEGPWAKHNEQFF. The CDR3 DNA sequence: TGCAGTGCTGAGGGTCCGTGGGCAAAACACAATGAGCAGTTCTTC.

This rearrangement joins TRBV20-1 to TRBJ2-7; TRBD1 might be the D (6 bases). This CDR3 has 13 amino acids. V dropped 4 bases and J dropped 4 bases, with 14 bases sitting between them. The germline CDR1 and CDR2 sequences are DFQATT and SNEGSKA (reference sequence). The CDR3 DNA follows: TGCAGTGCTAACCGGGACACACCATACGAGCAGTACTTC. Residues: CSANRDTPYEQYF.

The J gene is TRBJ2-7, the V gene TRBV2, with a weak D call TRBD1 (6 bases). Per the germline V gene, CDR1 is SNHLY and CDR2 is FYNNEI. The CDR3 loop spans 14 amino acids. V lost 3 bases and J lost 2, with 11 bases in between. CDR3 sequence: CASSELKGAYEQYF. DNA for the CDR3: TGTGCCAGCAGTGAGCTCAAGGGGGCCTACGAGCAGTACTTC.

The rearrangement links TRBV28 to TRBJ2-1; 14 bases align to TRBD2. CDR1 and CDR2 from the germline V gene are MDHEN and SYDVKM. After removal of 8 bases from V and 8 bases from J, the junction contained 8 bases not matched to a gene. The CDR3 contains 15 residues. The CDR3 spells CASRDGTSGSYEQFF. CDR3 coding DNA: TGTGCCAGCCGTGACGGGACTAGCGGGAGCTATGAGCAGTTCTTC.

V is TRBV5-4 and J is TRBJ2-5; the match to TRBD1 covers 9 bases. Germline V gene sequence: CDR1 SGHNT, CDR2 YYREEE (reference sequence). Germline trimming cut 3 bases from V and 3 bases from J; bases unmatched to any gene: 9. The CDR3 runs to 16 residues. The DNA of the CDR3 is TGTGCCAGCAGCTCGATCCGGGACAGGGAGAAAGAGACCCAGTACTTC. Protein sequence: CASSSIRDREKETQYF.

The chain links TRBV10-3 to TRBJ2-6, with D possibly TRBD2 on 5 matching bases. There are 16 residues in the CDR3. The V gene's germline CDR1 is ENHRY and CDR2 SYGVKD. V lost 0 bases and J 4 bases, leaving 10 bases between the germline ends. The CDR3 protein is CAISESEGSGANVLTF. The CDR3 DNA follows: TGTGCCATCAGTGAGTCCGAGGGTTCGGGGGCCAACGTCCTGACTTTC.

This clonotype is deemed medium-sized. The genes are TRBV20-1 and TRBJ1-6; the match to TRBD1 covers 7 bases. J gave up 6 bases and V 3 bases, and 11 bases lay outside the gene matches. CDR1 and CDR2 (germline): DFQATT, SNEGSKA (reference sequence). This CDR3 spans 16 amino acids. The CDR3 DNA sequence: TGCAGTGCTAGCGAGCGGGGGACAGCATTTAATTCACCCCTCCACTTT. This translates into CSASERGTAFNSPLHF.

This clonotype was seen a handful of times. V gene TRBV6-1 combines with J gene TRBJ2-7; 8 nucleotides line up with TRBD1. CDR1 and CDR2 from the germline V gene are MNHNS and SASEGT. V shed 8 bases, J shed 0 bases, and the junction held 9 bases outside the gene matches. This CDR3 is built from 15 residues. DNA for the CDR3: TGTGCCAGCCGACCAGGGGGCAGCAGCTCCTACGAGCAGTACTTC. It is translated as CASRPGGSSSYEQYF.

The chain employs TRBV6-1 and TRBJ2-3, with D perhaps matching TRBD1 (6 bases). The CDR3 contains 14 residues. With 5 bases removed from V and 2 bases from J, the gap between germline ends came to 11 bases. Germline lookup yields CDR1 MNHNS and CDR2 SASEGT. CDR3 in amino acids: CASSRTADTDTQYF. For the CDR3, the DNA is TGTGCCAGCAGTAGGACAGCCGACACAGATACGCAGTATTTT.

J is TRBJ1-2 and V is TRBV20-1, with D unclear. The CDR3 length is 13 residues. Germline CDR1 reads DFQATT; CDR2 reads SNEGSKA (reference sequence). Trimming stripped 6 bases from V and 0 bases from J, with 11 bases between. This chain's CDR3 is CSANVQANYGYTF. For the CDR3, the DNA is TGCAGTGCAAACGTACAAGCTAACTATGGCTACACCTTC.

This clonotype showed up just a few times. The chain carries TRBV6-2 or TRBV6-3 and TRBJ2-5; D may be TRBD1 (6 bases). With 6 bases removed from V and 0 bases from J, the gap between germline ends came to 17 bases. This CDR3 is built from 16 residues. Germline V gene lookup returns CDR1 MNHEY and CDR2 SVGEGT. The CDR3 is CASSPPSGENQETQYF. CDR3 DNA sequence: TGTGCCAGCAGCCCTCCCTCAGGGGAGAACCAAGAGACCCAGTACTTC.

The genes are TRBV27 and TRBJ2-1; 9 nucleotides line up with TRBD1. Germline assignment: CDR1 MNHEY and CDR2 SMNVEV (reference sequence). The CDR3 contains 15 residues. The junction had 13 bases not matched to a gene; V was cut back by 7 bases and J by 9 bases. Here the CDR3 DNA reads TGTGCCAGCACCCCGATGGGGACAGGGATATTTGAGCAGTTCTTC. Its translation: CASTPMGTGIFEQFF.

J is TRBJ2-1 and V is TRBV27; weak D call: TRBD2 (5 bases). Germline values: CDR1 MNHEY, CDR2 SMNVEV (reference sequence). V lost 6 bases, J lost 16 bases, and 16 bases lay in between. The CDR3 is 11 residues long. The CDR3 DNA follows: TGTGCCAGCAGGGGAAGCCGGAGGCGATTCTTC. It encodes CASRGSRRRFF.

The table lists this clonotype with a few counts. The CDR3 sequence is CASSWSVQETQYF. In DNA form, the CDR3 reads TGTGCCAGCAGTTGGTCAGTCCAAGAGACCCAGTACTTC. The V call is TRBV6-5, the J call TRBJ2-5; the D is unclear. The germline V and J ends were trimmed by 4 bases and 1 base, with 7 bases remaining between them. CDR3 length: 13 residues. In germline, CDR1 is MNHEY, CDR2 SVGAGI.